This T cell receptor beta chain came from a study of T cells expressing NK-cell markers. TCRdb reprocessed the 5' RACE reads and stores each CDR3 protein as one record, lacking DNA. This repertoire includes about 460,000 distinct CDR3 sequences. Germline loops: CDR1 DFQATT, CDR2 SNEGSKA (reference sequence). CDR3 length equals 16 residues. The genes are TRBV20-1 and TRBJ1-6. Sequencing input: blood T cells: a sorted CD56 or NKG2C T cell subset, CD4+ or CD8+ T cells, or bulk PBMC T cells (not recorded which). This clonotype was obtained from a woman in her forties or fifties in good health. CDR3 loop: CSARDFGGTYNSPLHF.